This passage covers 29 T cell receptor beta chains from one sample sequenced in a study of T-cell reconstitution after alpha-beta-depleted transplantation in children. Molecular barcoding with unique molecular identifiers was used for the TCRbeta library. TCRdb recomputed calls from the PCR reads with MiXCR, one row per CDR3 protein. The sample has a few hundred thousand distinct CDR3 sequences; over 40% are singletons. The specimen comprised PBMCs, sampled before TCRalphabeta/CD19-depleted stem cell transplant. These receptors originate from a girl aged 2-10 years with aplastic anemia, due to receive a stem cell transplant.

CDR3 bases: TGCGCCAGCAGTGTTGGGGCGGGAGCGTCCAATGAGCAGTTCTTC. This codes for CASSVGAGASNEQFF. The chain recombines TRBV10-2 with TRBJ2-1; 7 nucleotides agree with TRBD2. The junction had 9 bases not matched to a gene; V was cut back by 4 bases and J by 6 bases. The CDR3 is 15 amino acids. Germline V CDR1 and CDR2: WSHSY, SAAADI.

The CDR3 DNA sequence: TGTGCCAGCAGTGAACGCCCCCTTGACATCGGTACGCAGTATTTT. Translated: CASSERPLDIGTQYF. The chain is built from TRBV12-3 or TRBV12-4 and TRBJ2-3; D remains ambiguous. The CDR3 is 15 amino acids. V lost 5 bases and J lost 8, with 20 bases in between.

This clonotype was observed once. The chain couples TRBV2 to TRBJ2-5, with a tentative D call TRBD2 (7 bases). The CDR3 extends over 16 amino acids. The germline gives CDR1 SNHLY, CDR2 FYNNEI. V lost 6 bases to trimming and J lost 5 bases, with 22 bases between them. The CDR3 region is CASRNPRGANGETQYF. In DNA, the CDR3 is TGTGCCAGCAGGAATCCTCGGGGGGCTAACGGGGAGACCCAGTACTTC.

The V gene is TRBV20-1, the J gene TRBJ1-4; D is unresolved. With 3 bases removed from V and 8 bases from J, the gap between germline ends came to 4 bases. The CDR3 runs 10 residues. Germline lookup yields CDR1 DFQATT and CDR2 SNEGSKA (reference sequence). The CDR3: CSAREEKLFF. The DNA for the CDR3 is TGCAGTGCTAGGGAGGAAAAACTGTTTTTT.

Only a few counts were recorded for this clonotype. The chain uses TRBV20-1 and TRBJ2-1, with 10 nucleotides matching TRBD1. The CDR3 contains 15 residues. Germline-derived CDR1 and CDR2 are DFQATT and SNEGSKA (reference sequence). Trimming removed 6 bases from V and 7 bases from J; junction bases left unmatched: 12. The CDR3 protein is CSATLTGGIGNEQFF. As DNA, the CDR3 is TGCAGTGCAACCCTGACAGGGGGCATTGGAAATGAGCAGTTCTTC.

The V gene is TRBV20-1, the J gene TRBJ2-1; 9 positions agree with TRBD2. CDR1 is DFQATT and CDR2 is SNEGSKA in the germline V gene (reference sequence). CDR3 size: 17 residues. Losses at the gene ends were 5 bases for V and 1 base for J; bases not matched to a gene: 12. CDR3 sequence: CSAGRGGAGGSYNEQFF. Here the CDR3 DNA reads TGCAGTGCTGGAAGGGGTGGAGCGGGAGGTTCCTACAATGAGCAGTTCTTC.

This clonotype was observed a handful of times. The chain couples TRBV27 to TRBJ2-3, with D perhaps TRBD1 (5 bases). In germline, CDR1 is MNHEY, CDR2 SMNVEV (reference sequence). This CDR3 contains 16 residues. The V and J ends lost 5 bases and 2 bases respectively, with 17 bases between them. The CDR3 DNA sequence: TGTGCCAGCAGTCCCCACGTAGGGGCGTACACAGATACGCAGTATTTT. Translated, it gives CASSPHVGAYTDTQYF.

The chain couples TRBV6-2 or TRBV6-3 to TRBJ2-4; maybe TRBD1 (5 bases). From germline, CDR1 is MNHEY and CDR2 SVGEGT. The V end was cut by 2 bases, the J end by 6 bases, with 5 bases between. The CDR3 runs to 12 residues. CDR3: CASSYRGNIQYF. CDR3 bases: TGTGCCAGCAGTTACAGGGGAAACATTCAGTACTTC.

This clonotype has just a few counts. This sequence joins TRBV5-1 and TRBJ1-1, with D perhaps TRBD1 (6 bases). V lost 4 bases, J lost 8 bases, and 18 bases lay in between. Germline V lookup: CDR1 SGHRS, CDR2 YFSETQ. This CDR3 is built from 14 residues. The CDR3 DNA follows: TGCGCCAGCAGCCGTGAGGTGACCCAGGGGGAAGCTTTCTTT. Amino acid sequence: CASSREVTQGEAFF.

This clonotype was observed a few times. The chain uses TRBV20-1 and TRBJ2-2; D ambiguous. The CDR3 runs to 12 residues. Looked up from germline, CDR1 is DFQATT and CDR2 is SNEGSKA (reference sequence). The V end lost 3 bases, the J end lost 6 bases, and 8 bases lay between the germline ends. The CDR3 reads CSARVGPGELFF. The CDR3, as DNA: TGCAGTGCTAGGGTCGGACCCGGGGAGCTGTTTTTT.

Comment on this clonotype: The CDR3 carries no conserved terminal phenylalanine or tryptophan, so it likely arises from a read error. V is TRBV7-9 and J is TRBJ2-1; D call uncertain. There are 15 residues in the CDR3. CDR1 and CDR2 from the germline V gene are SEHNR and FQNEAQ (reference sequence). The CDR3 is CASSPSESSYIEQFL. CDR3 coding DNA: TGTGCCAGCAGCCCAAGCGAGAGCTCCTACATTGAGCAGTTCTTA.

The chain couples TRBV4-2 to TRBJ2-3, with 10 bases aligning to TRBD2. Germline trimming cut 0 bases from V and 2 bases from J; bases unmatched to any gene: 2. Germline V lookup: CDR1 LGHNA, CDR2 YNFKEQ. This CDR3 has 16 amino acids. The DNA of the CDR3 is TGTGCCAGCAGCCAAGAACTAGCGGGACCCACAGATACGCAGTATTTT. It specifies CASSQELAGPTDTQYF.

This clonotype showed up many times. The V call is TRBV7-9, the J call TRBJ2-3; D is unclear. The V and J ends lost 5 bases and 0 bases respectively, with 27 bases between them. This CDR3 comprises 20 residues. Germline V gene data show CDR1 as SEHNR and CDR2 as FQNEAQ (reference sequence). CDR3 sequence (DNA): TGTGCCAGCAGCCGCCGCGATTCGGGCATCCTAAGAGGAAGCACAGATACGCAGTATTTT. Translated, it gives CASSRRDSGILRGSTDTQYF. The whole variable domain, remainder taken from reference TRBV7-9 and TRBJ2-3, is DTGVSQNPRHKITKRGQNVTFRCDPISEHNRLYWYRQTLGQGPEFLTYFQNEAQLEKSRLLSDRFSAERPKGSFSTLEIQRTEQGDSAMYLCASSRRDSGILRGSTDTQYFGPGTRLTVL.

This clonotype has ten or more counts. The CDR3 spells CSARASGSYNEQFF. For the CDR3, the DNA is TGCAGTGCTAGAGCCAGCGGGTCCTACAATGAGCAGTTCTTC. The V and J genes are TRBV20-1 and TRBJ2-1; tentatively, D is TRBD2 (6 bases). The germline V gene has CDR1 DFQATT and CDR2 SNEGSKA (reference sequence). Trimming left V 1 base short and J 1 base short, with 8 bases between. The CDR3 covers 14 residues.

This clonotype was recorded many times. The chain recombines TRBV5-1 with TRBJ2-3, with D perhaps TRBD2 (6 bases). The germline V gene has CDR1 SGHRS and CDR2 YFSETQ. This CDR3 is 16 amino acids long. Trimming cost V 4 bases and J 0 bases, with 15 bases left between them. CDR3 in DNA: TGCGCCAGCAGCCCGCAAGCGGGCTCTAGCACAGATACGCAGTATTTT. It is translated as CASSPQAGSSTDTQYF.

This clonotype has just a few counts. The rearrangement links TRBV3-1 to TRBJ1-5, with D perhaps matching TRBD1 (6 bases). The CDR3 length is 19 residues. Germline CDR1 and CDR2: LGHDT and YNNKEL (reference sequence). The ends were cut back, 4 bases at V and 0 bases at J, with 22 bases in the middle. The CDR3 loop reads CASSLLLKEGVDSNQPQHF. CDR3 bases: TGTGCCAGCAGCCTTCTACTCAAGGAGGGGGTCGATAGCAATCAGCCCCAGCATTTT.

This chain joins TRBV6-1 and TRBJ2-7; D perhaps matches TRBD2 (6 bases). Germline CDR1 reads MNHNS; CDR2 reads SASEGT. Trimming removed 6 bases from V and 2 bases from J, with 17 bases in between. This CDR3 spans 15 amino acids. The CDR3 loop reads CASSISGSRPYEQYF. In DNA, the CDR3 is TGTGCCAGCAGCATAAGCGGGTCCCGTCCCTACGAGCAGTACTTC.

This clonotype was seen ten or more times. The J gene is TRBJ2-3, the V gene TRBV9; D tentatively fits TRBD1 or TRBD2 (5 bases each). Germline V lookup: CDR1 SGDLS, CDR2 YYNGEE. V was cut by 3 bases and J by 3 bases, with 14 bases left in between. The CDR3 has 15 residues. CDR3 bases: TGTGCCAGCAGCGCCTCCATCGGGGCGACAGATACGCAGTATTTT. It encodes CASSASIGATDTQYF. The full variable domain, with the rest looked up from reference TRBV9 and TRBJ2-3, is DSGVTQTPKHLITATGQRVTLRCSPRSGDLSVYWYQQSLDQGLQFLIQYYNGEERAKGNILERFSAQQFPDLHSELNLSSLELGDSALYFCASSASIGATDTQYFGPGTRLTVL.

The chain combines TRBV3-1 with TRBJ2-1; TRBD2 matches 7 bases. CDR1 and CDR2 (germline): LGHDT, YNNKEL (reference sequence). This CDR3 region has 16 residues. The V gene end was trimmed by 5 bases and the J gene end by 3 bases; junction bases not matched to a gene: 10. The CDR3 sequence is CASSFRASGFYNEQFF. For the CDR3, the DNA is TGTGCCAGCAGCTTCCGGGCTAGCGGATTCTACAATGAGCAGTTCTTC.

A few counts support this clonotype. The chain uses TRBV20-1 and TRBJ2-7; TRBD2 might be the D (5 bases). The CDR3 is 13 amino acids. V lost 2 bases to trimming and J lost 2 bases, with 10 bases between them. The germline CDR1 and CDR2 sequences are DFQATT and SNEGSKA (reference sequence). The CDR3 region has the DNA TGCAGTGCTAGAAGCGGAAATGCCTACGAGCAGTACTTC. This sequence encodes CSARSGNAYEQYF.

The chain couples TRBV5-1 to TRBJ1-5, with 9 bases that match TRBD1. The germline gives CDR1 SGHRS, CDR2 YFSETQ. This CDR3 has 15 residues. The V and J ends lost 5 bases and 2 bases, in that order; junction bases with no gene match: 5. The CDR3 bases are TGCGCCAGCAGGCCTACAGGGGGCGGCAATCAGCCCCAGCATTTT. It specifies CASRPTGGGNQPQHF.

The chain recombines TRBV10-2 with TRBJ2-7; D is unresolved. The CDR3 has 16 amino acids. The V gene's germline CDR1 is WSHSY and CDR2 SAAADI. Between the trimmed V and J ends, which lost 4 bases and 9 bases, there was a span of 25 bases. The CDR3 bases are TGCGCCAGCAGTGGGATCGGTTCTCCTACGATTGAACGGCAGTACTTC. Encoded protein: CASSGIGSPTIERQYF.

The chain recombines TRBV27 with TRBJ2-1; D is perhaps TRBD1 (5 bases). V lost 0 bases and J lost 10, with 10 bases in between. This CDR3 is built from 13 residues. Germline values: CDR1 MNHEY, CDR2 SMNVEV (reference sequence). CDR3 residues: CASSLSGPREQFF. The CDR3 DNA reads TGTGCCAGCAGTTTATCGGGGCCCAGGGAGCAGTTCTTC.

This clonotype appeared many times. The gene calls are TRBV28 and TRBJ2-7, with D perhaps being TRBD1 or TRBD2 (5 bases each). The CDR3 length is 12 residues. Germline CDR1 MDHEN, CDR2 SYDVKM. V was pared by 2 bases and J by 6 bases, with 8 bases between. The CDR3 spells CASSLGTLEQYF. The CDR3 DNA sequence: TGTGCCAGCAGTTTAGGGACCCTCGAGCAGTACTTC.

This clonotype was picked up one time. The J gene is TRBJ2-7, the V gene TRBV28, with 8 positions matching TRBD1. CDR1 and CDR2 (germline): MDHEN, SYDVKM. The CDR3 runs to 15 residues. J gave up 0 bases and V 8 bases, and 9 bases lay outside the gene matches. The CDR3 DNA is TGTGCCAGCCGCCACAGGGGGACGAGCTCCTACGAGCAGTACTTC. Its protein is CASRHRGTSSYEQYF. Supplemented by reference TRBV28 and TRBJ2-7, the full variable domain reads DVKVTQSSRYLVKRTGEKVFLECVQDMDHENMFWYRQDPGLGLRLIYFSYDVKMKEKGDIPEGYSVSREKKERFSLILESASTNQTSMYLCASRHRGTSSYEQYFGPGTRLTVT.

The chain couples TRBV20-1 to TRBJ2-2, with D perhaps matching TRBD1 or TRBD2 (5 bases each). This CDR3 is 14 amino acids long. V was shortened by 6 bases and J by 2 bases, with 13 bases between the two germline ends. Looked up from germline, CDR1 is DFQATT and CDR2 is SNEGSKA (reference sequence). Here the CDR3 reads CSAQGRANTGELFF. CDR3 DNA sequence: TGCAGTGCCCAGGGACGAGCTAACACCGGGGAGCTGTTTTTT.

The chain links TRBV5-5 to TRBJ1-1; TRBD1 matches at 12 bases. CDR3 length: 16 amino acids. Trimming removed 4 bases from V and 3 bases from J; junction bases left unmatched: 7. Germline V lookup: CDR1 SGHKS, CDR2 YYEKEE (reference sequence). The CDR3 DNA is TGTGCCAGCAGCCTCCCGGGACAGGGGGCGGACACTGAAGCTTTCTTT. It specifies CASSLPGQGADTEAFF.

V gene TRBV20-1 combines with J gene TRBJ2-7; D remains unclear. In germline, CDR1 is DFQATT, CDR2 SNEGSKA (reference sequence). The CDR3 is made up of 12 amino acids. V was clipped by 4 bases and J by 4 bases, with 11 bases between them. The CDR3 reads CSATPLTYEQYF. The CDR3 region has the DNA TGCAGTGCTACCCCCCTGACGTACGAGCAGTACTTC.

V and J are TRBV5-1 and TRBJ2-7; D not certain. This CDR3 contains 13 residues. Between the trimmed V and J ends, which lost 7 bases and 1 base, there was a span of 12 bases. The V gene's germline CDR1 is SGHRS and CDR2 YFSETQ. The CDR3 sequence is CASGPGGSYEQYF. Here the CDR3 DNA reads TGCGCCAGCGGCCCCGGCGGATCCTACGAGCAGTACTTC.